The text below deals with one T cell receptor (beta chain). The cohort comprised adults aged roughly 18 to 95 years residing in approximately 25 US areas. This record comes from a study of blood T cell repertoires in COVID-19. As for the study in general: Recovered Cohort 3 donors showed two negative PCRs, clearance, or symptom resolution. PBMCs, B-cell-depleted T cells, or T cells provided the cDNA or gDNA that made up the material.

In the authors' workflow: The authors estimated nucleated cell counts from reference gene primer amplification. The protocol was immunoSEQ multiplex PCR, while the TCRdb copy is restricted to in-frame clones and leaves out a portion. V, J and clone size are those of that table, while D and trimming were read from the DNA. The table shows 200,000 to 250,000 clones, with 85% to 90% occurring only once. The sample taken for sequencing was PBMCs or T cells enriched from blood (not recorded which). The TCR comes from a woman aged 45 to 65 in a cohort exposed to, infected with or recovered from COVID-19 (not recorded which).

The CDR3 DNA is TGTGCCACCAGCAGAGATGGGCCATTTGAAGCTTTCTTT. Protein sequence: CATSRDGPFEAFF. The V and J genes are TRBV15 and TRBJ1-1; the D is unclear. V was trimmed by 0 bases and J by 7 bases, leaving 9 bases between them. The CDR3 has 13 amino acids. The V gene's germline CDR1 is LNHNV and CDR2 YYDKDF (reference sequence).